These 19 T cell receptor beta chains originate from one sample sequenced in a study of OX40 agonist ivuxolimab in advanced cancers. Clones were read by immunoSEQ multiplex PCR, and TCRdb kept only the in-frame ones, dropping some. The data contain roughly 25,000 clones, roughly 88% of them singletons. The sequenced sample was CD4+ or CD8+ T cells sorted from blood, obtained in a trial of the OX40 agonist ivuxolimab. The source is an adult with an advanced solid tumor such as melanoma, head and neck, liver or kidney cancer.

The rearrangement links TRBV5-8 to TRBJ2-5; D may be TRBD2 (7 bases). Germline CDR1 reads SGHTS; CDR2 reads YDEGEE. CDR3 length equals 14 residues. Between the trimmed V and J ends, which lost 6 bases and 3 bases, there was a span of 15 bases. CDR3 DNA sequence: TGTGCCAGCACCCCTACAGGGAGGGAAGAGACCCAGTACTTC. It translates to CASTPTGREETQYF.

The chain uses TRBV27 and TRBJ1-5; 11 nucleotides line up with TRBD1. The CDR3 consists of 17 residues. The V and J ends lost 4 bases and 5 bases, in that order; junction bases with no gene match: 10. Germline assignment: CDR1 MNHEY and CDR2 SMNVEV (reference sequence). The CDR3 nucleotides read TGTGCCAGCAGTTCCACCGGTGGGACAGGGGGTTATCAGCCCCAGCATTTT. It specifies CASSSTGGTGGYQPQHF.

This clone was seen more than once but under ten times. The chain couples TRBV6-5 to TRBJ1-2; 8 bases are a match to TRBD1. The length of the CDR3 is 14 residues. The J segment lost 7 bases and the V segment lost 6 bases, leaving 10 bases of the junction unmatched. Germline assignment: CDR1 MNHEY and CDR2 SVGAGI. Here the CDR3 DNA reads TGTGCCAGCAGGAAGGACAGGGCGGTTGGTGGCTACACCTTC. This codes for CASRKDRAVGGYTF.

V is TRBV18 and J is TRBJ2-5, with D perhaps matching TRBD1 or TRBD2 (5 bases each). V was pared by 1 base and J by 5 bases, with 11 bases between. Germline lookup yields CDR1 KGHSH and CDR2 LQKENI. The CDR3 covers 14 residues. CDR3 nucleotides: TGTGCCAGCTCACCACAGGGGAAGCGGGAGACCCAGTACTTC. Translation gives CASSPQGKRETQYF.

This clone was found a few times. The rearrangement joins TRBV6-1 to TRBJ2-7; 8 nucleotides match TRBD2. CDR1 is MNHNS, CDR2 SASEGT, per germline. This CDR3 region has 14 residues. J gave up 3 bases and V 4 bases, and 5 bases lay outside the gene matches. The CDR3 nucleotides are TGTGCCAGCAGTGCCGGGACTAGTATCTACGAGCAGTACTTC. Translating it yields CASSAGTSIYEQYF.

The CDR3 here is CASSSDSLNQPQHF. CDR3 bases: TGTGCCAGCAGCTCAGACAGTCTAAATCAGCCCCAGCATTTT. The chain employs TRBV28 and TRBJ1-5; D might be TRBD1 (5 bases). This CDR3 is 14 amino acids long. The V and J ends lost 6 bases and 4 bases respectively, with 13 bases between them. Per the germline V gene, CDR1 is MDHEN and CDR2 is SYDVKM.

V gene TRBV11-2 combines with J gene TRBJ2-7, with a tentative D call TRBD1 (6 bases). This CDR3 spans 15 amino acids. Germline assignment: CDR1 SGHAT and CDR2 FQNNGV. Trimming cost V 6 bases and J 2 bases, with 17 bases left between them. CDR3 residues: CASRSPRGSTYEQYF. In DNA form, the CDR3 reads TGTGCCAGCAGATCTCCTAGGGGGTCGACCTACGAGCAGTACTTC. Full variable domain (rest looked up from reference TRBV11-2 and TRBJ2-7): EAGVAQSPRYKIIEKRQSVAFWCNPISGHATLYWYQQILGQGPKLLIQFQNNGVVDDSQLPKDRFSAERLKGVDSTLKIQPAKLEDSAVYLCASRSPRGSTYEQYFGPGTRLTVT.

J is TRBJ1-1 and V is TRBV2; no reliable D call. V shed 4 bases and J shed 3 bases, with 12 bases lying between them. The CDR3 totals 14 residues. Germline lookup yields CDR1 SNHLY and CDR2 FYNNEI. The DNA of the CDR3 is TGTGCCAGCAGTGGGTATGGTGGGGACACTGAAGCTTTCTTT. It is translated as CASSGYGGDTEAFF.

The chain is built from TRBV11-2 and TRBJ1-1; D not resolved. The V and J ends lost 5 bases and 0 bases respectively, with 7 bases between them. The CDR3 totals 13 residues. Germline CDR1 is SGHAT and CDR2 is FQNNGV. CDR3 nucleotides: TGTGCCAGCAGCGGAAATATGAACACTGAAGCTTTCTTT. This gives the protein CASSGNMNTEAFF. Drawing the rest from reference TRBV11-2 and TRBJ1-1, the complete variable domain is EAGVAQSPRYKIIEKRQSVAFWCNPISGHATLYWYQQILGQGPKLLIQFQNNGVVDDSQLPKDRFSAERLKGVDSTLKIQPAKLEDSAVYLCASSGNMNTEAFFGQGTRLTVV.

This clone was seen just once. V and J are TRBV9 and TRBJ2-2, with D perhaps TRBD1 (5 bases). The CDR3 covers 14 residues. Germline CDR1 SGDLS, CDR2 YYNGEE. The germline V and J ends were trimmed by 1 base and 4 bases, with 8 bases remaining between them. The CDR3 region is CASSVLQGTGELFF. Written as DNA, the CDR3 is TGTGCCAGCAGCGTACTTCAGGGCACCGGGGAGCTGTTTTTT. Full variable domain (missing parts from reference TRBV9 and TRBJ2-2): DSGVTQTPKHLITATGQRVTLRCSPRSGDLSVYWYQQSLDQGLQFLIQYYNGEERAKGNILERFSAQQFPDLHSELNLSSLELGDSALYFCASSVLQGTGELFFGEGSRLTVL.

V usage is TRBV7-8 and J usage is TRBJ1-1; D is uncertain. CDR1 and CDR2 from the germline V gene are SGHVS and FQNEAQ. The CDR3 has 13 residues. V gave up 1 base and J gave up 5 bases, with 8 bases separating them. As DNA, the CDR3 is TGTGCCAGCAGCTTAGGGCAAGGGACTGAAGCTTTCTTT. Its protein is CASSLGQGTEAFF.

The genes are TRBV7-2 and TRBJ1-1; D is possibly TRBD1 (5 bases). The ends were cut back, 2 bases at V and 3 bases at J, with 7 bases in the middle. The CDR3 sequence is 13 residues long. Germline CDR1 reads SGHTA; CDR2 reads FQGNSA. The DNA of the CDR3 is TGTGCCAGCAGCTTATTCAGGGACACTGAAGCTTTCTTT. It specifies CASSLFRDTEAFF. Full variable domain (outside the CDR3, taken from reference TRBV7-2 and TRBJ1-1): GAGVSQSPSNKVTEKGKDVELRCDPISGHTALYWYRQSLGQGLEFLIYFQGNSAPDKSGLPSDRFSAERTGGSVSTLTIQRTQQEDSAVYLCASSLFRDTEAFFGQGTRLTVV.

The V and J genes are TRBV11-1 and TRBJ2-1; D could derive from TRBD1 or TRBD2 (5 bases each). The CDR3 is 14 amino acids. V lost 5 bases and J 9 bases, leaving 17 bases between the germline ends. Germline CDR1 and CDR2: SGHAT and FQDESV (reference sequence). CDR3: CASSPNPGAGEQFF. The CDR3 DNA sequence: TGTGCCAGCAGCCCAAACCCCGGGGCAGGTGAGCAGTTCTTC.

CDR3 amino acids: CASSPVRGRGNQPQHF. The DNA for the CDR3 is TGTGCCAGCAGCCCCGTCCGGGGGCGGGGCAATCAGCCCCAGCATTTT. The chain employs TRBV7-2 and TRBJ1-5; a possible D gene is TRBD1 (6 bases). This CDR3 comprises 16 residues. V lost 5 bases and J lost 2, with 16 bases in between. The germline gives CDR1 SGHTA, CDR2 FQGNSA.

The chain is built from TRBV5-5 and TRBJ2-1; 8 positions match TRBD2. The germline CDR1 and CDR2 sequences are SGHKS and YYEKEE (reference sequence). The CDR3 runs to 15 residues. V was pared by 0 bases and J by 4 bases, with 3 bases of the junction left unmatched. CDR3 amino acids: CASSLAAGAYNEQFF. In DNA form, the CDR3 reads TGTGCCAGCAGCTTGGCAGCGGGAGCTTACAATGAGCAGTTCTTC.

Remarks on this clone: The junction and the germline gene differ at one end; a read error may be behind it. The rearrangement links TRBV6-1 to TRBJ2-7; TRBD2 matches 8 bases. This CDR3 has 13 amino acids. The germline V gene has CDR1 MNHNS and CDR2 SASEGT. This CDR3 is CAGRAGGKYEQYF. The CDR3, as DNA: TGTGCCGGCAGGGCGGGGGGCAAGTACGAGCAGTACTTC.

The CDR3 region is CAITPGHVAQPQHF. The CDR3 coding sequence is TGTGCCATCACCCCGGGACACGTAGCCCAGCCCCAGCATTTT. The chain carries TRBV10-3 and TRBJ1-5; D possibly corresponds to TRBD1 (6 bases). The CDR3 runs 14 residues. The germline gives CDR1 ENHRY, CDR2 SYGVKD. Trimming removed 7 bases from V and 7 bases from J, with 17 bases in between.

This clone was detected only a few times. The chain carries TRBV7-9 and TRBJ2-6, with D possibly being TRBD1 (5 bases). This CDR3 contains 15 residues. Trimming pared 5 bases from V and 2 bases from J, leaving 10 bases between. Per the germline V gene, CDR1 is SEHNR and CDR2 is FQNEAQ (reference sequence). This CDR3 reads CASSTTGAGANVLTF. CDR3 DNA: TGTGCCAGCAGCACTACAGGAGCTGGGGCCAACGTCCTGACTTTC.

The V gene is TRBV4-2, the J gene TRBJ1-1; a possible D gene is TRBD1 (5 bases). CDR1 and CDR2 from the germline V gene are LGHNA and YNFKEQ. The CDR3 sequence is 12 residues long. V lost 3 bases, J lost 11 bases, and 13 bases lay in between. CDR3 in DNA: TGTGCCAGCAGCCAGGACCTCCAGGGTGCTTTCTTT. This sequence encodes CASSQDLQGAFF.